These 8 T cell receptor beta chains originate from one sample sequenced in a study of OX40 agonist ivuxolimab in advanced cancers. The method was immunoSEQ multiplex PCR; TCRdb's version includes in-frame clones alone and lacks a portion of them. This sample has some 22,000 clones, with about four fifths found just once. The material sequenced was CD4+ or CD8+ T cells sorted from blood, taken in a trial of the OX40 agonist ivuxolimab. The receptors originated from an adult with an advanced solid tumor such as melanoma, head and neck, liver or kidney cancer.

The gene calls are TRBV5-4 and TRBJ1-5; D not certain. The CDR3 spans 15 residues. Germline CDR1 SGHNT, CDR2 YYREEE (reference sequence). Trimming cost V 0 bases and J 4 bases, with 11 bases left between them. The CDR3 is CASSLAGSPNQPQHF. The CDR3 coding sequence is TGTGCCAGCAGCTTGGCCGGTAGTCCAAATCAGCCCCAGCATTTT.

The chain links TRBV27 to TRBJ2-7; D remains unclear. Germline lookup yields CDR1 MNHEY and CDR2 SMNVEV (reference sequence). The germline V and J ends were trimmed by 5 bases and 5 bases, with 13 bases remaining between them. The CDR3 is 13 residues long. CDR3 amino acids: CASSIAPYNEQYF. The CDR3 nucleotides are TGTGCCAGCAGTATTGCACCGTATAACGAGCAGTACTTC.

The J gene is TRBJ1-1, the V gene TRBV2; possibly TRBD1 for D (5 bases). V was shortened by 7 bases and J by 1 base, with 16 bases between the two germline ends. The CDR3 consists of 15 residues. Germline V gene lookup returns CDR1 SNHLY and CDR2 FYNNEI. The CDR3 is CASTQTWGGNTEAFF. DNA of the CDR3: TGTGCCAGCACCCAAACCTGGGGGGGGAACACTGAAGCTTTCTTT.

The chain is built from TRBV27 and TRBJ1-2; D is unclear. V lost 0 bases and J lost 8, with 7 bases in between. CDR1 and CDR2 from the germline V gene are MNHEY and SMNVEV (reference sequence). There are 12 residues in the CDR3. CDR3 coding DNA: TGTGCCAGCAGTTTATCAGGTCGGGGCTACACCTTC. Residues: CASSLSGRGYTF.

V gene TRBV5-4 combines with J gene TRBJ2-5; the match to TRBD2 covers 10 bases. Germline assignment: CDR1 SGHNT and CDR2 YYREEE (reference sequence). Trimming at V came to 4 bases and at J to 1 base, leaving 16 bases not matched to a gene. This CDR3 comprises 19 residues. The CDR3 DNA follows: TGTGCCAGCAGCCCAAAAGAGCTAGCGGGAGTCGGGGGCCAAGAGACCCAGTACTTC. The encoded protein is CASSPKELAGVGGQETQYF.

V gene TRBV11-2 combines with J gene TRBJ1-4; TRBD1 might be the D (6 bases). Germline V gene lookup returns CDR1 SGHAT and CDR2 FQNNGV. This CDR3 has 13 residues. With 5 bases removed from V and 10 bases from J, the gap between germline ends came to 14 bases. The CDR3 DNA reads as TGTGCCAGCAGCCCCGGGACATTCGGAAAACTGTTTTTT. Translated: CASSPGTFGKLFF.

This clone was counted only a few times. DNA of the CDR3: TGCGCCAGCAGCATCCTAGCGGGACTAGGAGATACGCAGTATTTT. It translates to CASSILAGLGDTQYF. This chain uses TRBV5-1 with TRBJ2-3, with 9 positions matching TRBD2. The CDR3 sequence is 15 residues long. The trim removed 4 bases at V and 5 bases at J, leaving 8 bases unmatched. Germline V gives CDR1 SGHRS, CDR2 YFSETQ. The entire variable domain, with the rest obtained from reference TRBV5-1 and TRBJ2-3, is as follows: KAGVTQTPRYLIKTRGQQVTLSCSPISGHRSVSWYQQTPGQGLQFLFEYFSETQRNKGNFPGRFSGRQFSNSRSEMNVSTLELGDSALYLCASSILAGLGDTQYFGPGTRLTVL.

This clone has more than one count but fewer than ten. The chain recombines TRBV19 with TRBJ2-3; D might be TRBD1 or TRBD2, each matching 6 bases. The germline V gene encodes CDR1 LNHDA and CDR2 SQIVND (reference sequence). The V gene lost 6 bases and the J gene lost 1 base, with 8 bases spanning the gap. The CDR3 has 13 residues. CDR3 amino acids: CASRGGGTDTQYF. The CDR3 DNA reads as TGTGCCAGTAGGGGGGGCGGCACAGATACGCAGTATTTT.